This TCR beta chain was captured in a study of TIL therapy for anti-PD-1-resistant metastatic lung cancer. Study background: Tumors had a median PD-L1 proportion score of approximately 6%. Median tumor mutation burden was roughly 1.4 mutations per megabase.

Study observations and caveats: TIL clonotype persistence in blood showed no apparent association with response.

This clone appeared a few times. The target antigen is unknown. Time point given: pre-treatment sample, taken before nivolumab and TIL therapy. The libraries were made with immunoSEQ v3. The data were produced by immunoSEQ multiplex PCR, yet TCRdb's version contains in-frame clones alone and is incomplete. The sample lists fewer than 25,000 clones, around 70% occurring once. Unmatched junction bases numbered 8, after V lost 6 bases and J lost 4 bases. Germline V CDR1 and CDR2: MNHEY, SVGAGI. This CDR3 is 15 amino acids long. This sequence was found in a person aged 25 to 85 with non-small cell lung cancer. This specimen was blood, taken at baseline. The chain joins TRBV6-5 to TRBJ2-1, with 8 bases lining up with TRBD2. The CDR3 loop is CASSPSGGRYNEQFF. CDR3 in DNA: TGTGCCAGCAGCCCGAGCGGGGGTCGATACAATGAGCAGTTCTTC.